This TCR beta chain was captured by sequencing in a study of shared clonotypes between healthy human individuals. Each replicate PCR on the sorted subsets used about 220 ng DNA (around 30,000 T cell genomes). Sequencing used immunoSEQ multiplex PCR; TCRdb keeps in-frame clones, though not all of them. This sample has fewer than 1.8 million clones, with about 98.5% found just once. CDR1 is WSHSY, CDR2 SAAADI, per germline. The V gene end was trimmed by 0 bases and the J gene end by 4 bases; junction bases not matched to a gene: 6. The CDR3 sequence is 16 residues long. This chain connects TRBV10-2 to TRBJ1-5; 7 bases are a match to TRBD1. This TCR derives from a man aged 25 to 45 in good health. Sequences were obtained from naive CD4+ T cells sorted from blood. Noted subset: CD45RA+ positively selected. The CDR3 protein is CASSESIGQVNQPQHF. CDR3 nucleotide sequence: TGCGCCAGCAGTGAGTCGATTGGACAGGTAAATCAGCCCCAGCATTTT.